This TCR beta chain is from a study of cytomegalovirus exposure and HLA in healthy donors. Study-wide points: Overall, approximately 180 TCR beta chains were annotated as cytomegalovirus-associated.

Germline loops: CDR1 MDHEN, CDR2 SYDVKM. This CDR3 contains 16 residues. Trimming at V came to 5 bases and at J to 8 bases, leaving 14 bases not matched to a gene. Both 60 Vbeta primers and 13 Jbeta primers went into the PCR. Clones were sequenced by immunoSEQ multiplex PCR, and TCRdb holds only the in-frame ones, with some missing. The sample includes fewer than 110,000 clones, about 85% of them seen just once. A remark on this clone: The antigen remains unidentified.

V is TRBV28 and J is TRBJ2-4; TRBD1 agrees at 8 bases. The source is a man aged 25-45 years in good health and CMV-seronegative. The sequencing input was PBMCs. The CDR3 here is CASSDARTGRWDIQYF. The CDR3 coding sequence is TGTGCCAGCAGTGACGCTCGGACAGGGAGGTGGGACATTCAGTACTTC.